These 8 T cell receptor beta chains originate from one sample sequenced in a study of T cell changes during pregnancy in multiple sclerosis. Repertoires were generated with immunoSEQ multiplex PCR, while TCRdb's copy carries only in-frame clones and drops some. The sample records about 58,000 clones, about 90% being singletons. Sequencing used CD4+ T cells from peripheral blood mononuclear cells, obtained after pregnancy. Every receptor here comes from a female donor in good health, enrolled as a control in a pregnancy study.

This chain links TRBV7-9 with TRBJ1-3, with D unresolved. The CDR3 has 14 amino acids. From germline, CDR1 is SEHNR and CDR2 FQNEAQ (reference sequence). V was cut by 8 bases and J by 0 bases, with 11 bases left in between. Here the CDR3 reads CASLIAGSGNTIYF. DNA for the CDR3: TGTGCCAGCCTGATTGCGGGCTCTGGAAACACCATATATTTT.

The genes are TRBV19 and TRBJ1-5, with unresolved D. With 2 bases removed from V and 5 bases from J, the gap between germline ends came to 4 bases. In germline, CDR1 is LNHDA, CDR2 SQIVND (reference sequence). The CDR3 is 12 residues long. CDR3 bases: TGTGCCAGTAGTATATCGGATCAGCCCCAGCATTTT. Translation: CASSISDQPQHF.

This clone was detected only a few times. The rearrangement links TRBV9 to TRBJ1-1; no definite D call. Trimming shortened V by 2 bases and J by 5 bases, and 13 bases separated the two germline ends. The CDR3 loop spans 14 amino acids. Germline CDR1 and CDR2: SGDLS and YYNGEE. In DNA, the CDR3 is TGTGCCAGCAGCGTTCAGGAGGGAGAGACTGAAGCTTTCTTT. This codes for CASSVQEGETEAFF.

Turning to this clone: Germline is not matched at one junction end, which may reflect a read error. The rearrangement joins TRBV6-5 to TRBJ1-6, with 7 bases identical to TRBD1. This CDR3 spans 13 amino acids. CDR1 and CDR2 from the germline V gene are MNHEY and SVGAGI. The CDR3 reads CAGSDRAHSPLHF. The DNA of the CDR3 is TGTGCCGGCAGTGACAGGGCCCATTCACCCCTCCACTTT.

The rearrangement joins TRBV14 to TRBJ2-7; possibly TRBD2 for D (6 bases). Trimming removed 8 bases from V and 6 bases from J, with 14 bases in between. Germline CDR1 is SGHDN and CDR2 is FVKESK. CDR3 length equals 12 residues. The CDR3 DNA reads as TGTGCCAGCTCGGGAGTCCCTAGCGAGCAGTACTTC. This gives the protein CASSGVPSEQYF.

This sequence joins TRBV7-9 and TRBJ2-1, with D tentatively TRBD2 (5 bases). The germline V and J ends were trimmed by 3 bases and 6 bases, with 12 bases remaining between them. Looked up from germline, CDR1 is SEHNR and CDR2 is FQNEAQ (reference sequence). The CDR3 loop spans 14 amino acids. The CDR3 DNA is TGTGCCAGCAGCTTCCTAACGGGATCCAATGAGCAGTTCTTC. This translates into CASSFLTGSNEQFF. Supplemented by reference TRBV7-9 and TRBJ2-1, the full variable domain reads DTGVSQNPRHKITKRGQNVTFRCDPISEHNRLYWYRQTLGQGPEFLTYFQNEAQLEKSRLLSDRFSAERPKGSFSTLEIQRTEQGDSAMYLCASSFLTGSNEQFFGPGTRLTVL.

CDR3 loop: CASRLRISGNTIYF. CDR3 sequence (DNA): TGTGCCAGCAGGCTAAGAATATCTGGAAACACCATATATTTT. This chain uses TRBV6-1 with TRBJ1-3; D gene unclear. V was shortened by 6 bases and J by 1 base, with 10 bases between the two germline ends. CDR3 length equals 14 residues. Germline V gene lookup returns CDR1 MNHNS and CDR2 SASEGT.

This clone showed up just a few times. The chain links TRBV7-9 to TRBJ2-3; a weak D match, TRBD2 (7 bases). The V end was cut by 7 bases, the J end by 0 bases, with 14 bases between. The germline V gene has CDR1 SEHNR and CDR2 FQNEAQ (reference sequence). The CDR3 spans 15 residues. The CDR3 bases are TGTGCCAGCACCTGGGGGGGGCCCAGCACAGATACGCAGTATTTT. Protein sequence: CASTWGGPSTDTQYF.